This entry features one TCR beta chain sequence. Its binding antigen is unknown. Per-base quality was not reported, and no clone a single base away is much larger than it. These data are taken from a study of T cells in Graves' hyperthyroidism and ophthalmopathy (dated by TCRdb to the late 2010s). Some background on the complete study: To identify TCR V-J signatures that set the groups apart, the researchers used a discovery cohort of 100 patients, made up of under 50 with Graves' ophthalmopathy and 55 to 65 with stable Graves' hyperthyroidism. An independent validation cohort of 18 to 20 hyperthyroidism patients and about 15 patients who later progressed to ophthalmopathy tested prospective prediction of ophthalmopathy. The 80 to 100 discovery patients were randomly divided into training and test sets at a 7:3 ratio. In addition, the study compared T-cell repertoires in thyroid tissue and in blood from a handful of Graves' hyperthyroidism patients. Following sampling, methimazole starting at 30 mg daily was given to hyperthyroidism patients, and high-dose intravenous methylprednisolone was given to ophthalmopathy patients. According to the paper, TCR Vbeta CDR3 sequencing was carried out on approximately 140 peripheral blood samples, which came from some 41 ophthalmopathy, fewer than 80 hyperthyroidism and roughly 17 progressor patients.

Stable Graves' hyperthyroidism was defined as no progression to ophthalmopathy during 18 months of follow-up. The hyperthyroidism patients were between 18 and 65 years old and newly diagnosed, with a disease duration of less than 2 months. Any patient with an uncontrolled infection, another autoimmune disease, pregnancy or lactation was excluded. Diagnoses relied on clinical symptoms, serum thyroxine and TRAb, thyroid ultrasound and orbital computed tomography. Total RNA was extracted with Trizol reagent, and quality was checked on an Agilent 2100 Bioanalyzer. According to the germline V gene (reference sequence), CDR1 reads SEHNR and CDR2 reads FQNEAQ. The CDR3, cysteine through phenylalanine, is 15 amino acids long. Kept here is only the CDR3 DNA, which spans 45 bases and is read in frame from base 1. V is cut by 1 base and J by 6 bases, and the space between the germline ends is 15 bases. The study at large found these results: Most expanded thyroid clonotypes (frequency above 0.001) were also found in blood, which suggests that blood repertoires may mirror thyroid immune responses. A 13 V-J signature model separated ophthalmopathy from stable hyperthyroidism, with approximately 86% sensitivity and roughly 82% specificity in cross-validation and 80%/75% in testing. In validation, the model predicted progression to ophthalmopathy with approximately 70% sensitivity and around 72% specificity, a median of 6.5 months before onset. Sample size was not statistically predetermined, and blinding of investigators to group allocation was not performed.

TCR beta CDR3 regions were amplified from RNA transcripts. For the first round of RT-PCR on the TCR CDR3, the HTBI primer set was used together with the Qiagen OneStep RT-PCR kit. Libraries were constructed in a second round of multiplex PCR, after which size selection and purification were carried out. Libraries were sequenced paired-end with 100 bp reads on an Illumina HiSeq2000. The study's processing was this. SOAPnuke was used to process the raw data, removing reads that contained adapters or uncalled bases, had a mean Phred below 15, or lacked an exact match to the constant primer or identifier. High-quality paired reads were merged using COPE v1.2.5, and each unique nucleotide sequence was defined as a clonotype. MiTCR v1.1 was used to align clonotypes to the IMGT TRBV, TRBD and TRBJ reference segments. Only V-J combinations with frequency above 0.0001, covering 99.2% of repertoires, were analysed. The TCS score was defined as F50 (clonal expansion) divided by E x V (chaos), with BLOSUM62-based TCRdist calculated between CDR3 peptides within each V-J. Welch's t-statistics and random forest reduced several hundred V-J features to fewer than 15, which were used in a naive Bayes classifier (R e1071). TCRdb took the public reads, trimmed them with fastp at Q25, ran MiXCR for clone calling and kept in-frame beta chains. Merged by CDR3 protein, the rows form single entries marked with the most common genes and DNA. The authors' filters were not applied to this entry. This sample gives hundreds of thousands of distinct CDR3 sequences in total; roughly 46% of them show up just once. The top ten clones comprise 8.2% of the sample.

The receptor comes from a woman under 30 with Graves' hyperthyroidism. Donor details come from another sample of the same person, matched by shared clones. The chain employs TRBV7-9 and TRBJ1-1, with a tentative D gene TRBD1 over 6 matching bases. Sequencing was carried out using peripheral blood or thyroid tissue (not recorded which). The nucleotide sequence reads TGTGCCAGCAGCTTAGACTACAGGGCTCGGGCTGAAGCTTTCTTT. Its translation reads: CASSLDYRARAEAFF. The full variable domain, completed from the reference TRBV7-9 and TRBJ1-1 proteins outside the CDR3, reads DTGVSQNPRHKITKRGQNVTFRCDPISEHNRLYWYRQTLGQGPEFLTYFQNEAQLEKSRLLSDRFSAERPKGSFSTLEIQRTEQGDSAMYLCASSLDYRARAEAFFGQGTRLTVV.